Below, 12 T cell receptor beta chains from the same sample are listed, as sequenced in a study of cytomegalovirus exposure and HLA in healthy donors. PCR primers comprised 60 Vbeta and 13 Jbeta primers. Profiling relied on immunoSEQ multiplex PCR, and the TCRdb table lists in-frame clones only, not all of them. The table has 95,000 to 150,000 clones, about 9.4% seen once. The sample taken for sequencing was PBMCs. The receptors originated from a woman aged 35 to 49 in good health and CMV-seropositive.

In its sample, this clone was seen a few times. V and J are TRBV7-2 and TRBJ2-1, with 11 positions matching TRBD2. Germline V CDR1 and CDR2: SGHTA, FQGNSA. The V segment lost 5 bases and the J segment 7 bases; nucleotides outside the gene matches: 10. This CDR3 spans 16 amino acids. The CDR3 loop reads CASSPSLAGDGNEQFF. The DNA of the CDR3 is TGTGCCAGCAGCCCGTCACTAGCGGGGGATGGAAATGAGCAGTTCTTC.

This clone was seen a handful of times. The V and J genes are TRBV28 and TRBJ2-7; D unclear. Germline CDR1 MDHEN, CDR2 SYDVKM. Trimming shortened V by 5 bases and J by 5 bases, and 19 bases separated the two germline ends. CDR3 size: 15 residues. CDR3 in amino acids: CASSAPGRPPDEQYF. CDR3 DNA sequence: TGTGCCAGCAGTGCCCCAGGCCGACCGCCTGACGAGCAGTACTTC. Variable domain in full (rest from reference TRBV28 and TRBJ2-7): DVKVTQSSRYLVKRTGEKVFLECVQDMDHENMFWYRQDPGLGLRLIYFSYDVKMKEKGDIPEGYSVSREKKERFSLILESASTNQTSMYLCASSAPGRPPDEQYFGPGTRLTVT.

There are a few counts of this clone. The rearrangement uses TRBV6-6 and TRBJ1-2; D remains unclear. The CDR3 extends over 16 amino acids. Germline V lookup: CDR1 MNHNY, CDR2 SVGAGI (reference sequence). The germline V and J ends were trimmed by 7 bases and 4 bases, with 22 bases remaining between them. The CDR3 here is CASTPPPFSRSYGYTF. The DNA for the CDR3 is TGTGCCAGCACCCCGCCCCCGTTCAGTCGATCCTATGGCTACACCTTC.

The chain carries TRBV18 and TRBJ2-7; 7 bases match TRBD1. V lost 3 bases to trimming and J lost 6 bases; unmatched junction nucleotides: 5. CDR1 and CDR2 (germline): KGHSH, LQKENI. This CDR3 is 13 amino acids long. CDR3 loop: CASSPPDRAEQYF. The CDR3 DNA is TGTGCCAGCTCACCGCCTGACAGGGCCGAGCAGTACTTC.

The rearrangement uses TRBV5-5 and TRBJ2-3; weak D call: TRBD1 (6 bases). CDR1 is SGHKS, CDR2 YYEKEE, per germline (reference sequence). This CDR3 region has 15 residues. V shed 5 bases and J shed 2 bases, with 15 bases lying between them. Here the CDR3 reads CASSPGTSNTDTQYF. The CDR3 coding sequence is TGTGCCAGCAGTCCCGGGACATCCAACACAGATACGCAGTATTTT.

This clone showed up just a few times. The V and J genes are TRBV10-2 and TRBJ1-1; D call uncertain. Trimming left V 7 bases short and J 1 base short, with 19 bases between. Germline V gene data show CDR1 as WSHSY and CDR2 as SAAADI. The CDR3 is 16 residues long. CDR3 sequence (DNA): TGCGCCAGCACCCGAGGGAGGGCGGAAGGGAACACTGAAGCTTTCTTT. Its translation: CASTRGRAEGNTEAFF.

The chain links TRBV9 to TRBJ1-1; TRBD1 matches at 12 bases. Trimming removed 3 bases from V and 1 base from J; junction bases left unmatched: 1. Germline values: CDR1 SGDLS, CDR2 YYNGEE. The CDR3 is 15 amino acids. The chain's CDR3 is CASSGDRGPNTEAFF. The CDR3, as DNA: TGTGCCAGCAGCGGGGACAGGGGGCCGAACACTGAAGCTTTCTTT.

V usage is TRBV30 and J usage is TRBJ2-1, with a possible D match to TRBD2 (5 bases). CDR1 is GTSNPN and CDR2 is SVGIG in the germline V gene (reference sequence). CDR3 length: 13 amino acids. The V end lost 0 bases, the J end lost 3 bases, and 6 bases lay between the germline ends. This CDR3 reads CAWSVLDYNEQFF. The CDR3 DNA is TGTGCCTGGAGTGTACTAGACTACAATGAGCAGTTCTTC.

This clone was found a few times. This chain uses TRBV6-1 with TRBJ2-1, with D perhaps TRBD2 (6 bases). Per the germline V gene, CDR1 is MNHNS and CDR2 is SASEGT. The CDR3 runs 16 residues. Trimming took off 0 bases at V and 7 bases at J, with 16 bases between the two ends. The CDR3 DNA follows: TGTGCCAGCAGTGAAGCGCTATGGGGTGGGAGGAATGAGCAGTTCTTC. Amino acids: CASSEALWGGRNEQFF.

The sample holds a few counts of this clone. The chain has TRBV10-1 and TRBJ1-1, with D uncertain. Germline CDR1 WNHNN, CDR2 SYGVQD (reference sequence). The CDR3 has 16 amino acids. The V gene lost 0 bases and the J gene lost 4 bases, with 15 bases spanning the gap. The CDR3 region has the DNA TGCGCCAGCAGTGAGTCGGGAAGGGCTGGGAGCACTGAAGCTTTCTTT. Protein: CASSESGRAGSTEAFF.

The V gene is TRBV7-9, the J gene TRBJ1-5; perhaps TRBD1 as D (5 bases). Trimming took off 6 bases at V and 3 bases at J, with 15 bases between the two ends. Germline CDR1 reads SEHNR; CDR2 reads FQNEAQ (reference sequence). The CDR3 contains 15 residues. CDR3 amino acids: CASRSGGGDNQPQHF. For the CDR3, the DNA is TGTGCCAGCAGATCTGGTGGGGGGGACAATCAGCCCCAGCATTTT.

CDR3 DNA: TGCGCCAGCAGCTTGGACCCGGGGGTTGGAAACACCATATATTTT. Amino acid sequence: CASSLDPGVGNTIYF. The V and J genes are TRBV5-1 and TRBJ1-3; D is possibly TRBD1 (5 bases). Trimming cost V 0 bases and J 3 bases, with 10 bases left between them. This CDR3 spans 15 amino acids. CDR1 is SGHRS, CDR2 YFSETQ, per germline.